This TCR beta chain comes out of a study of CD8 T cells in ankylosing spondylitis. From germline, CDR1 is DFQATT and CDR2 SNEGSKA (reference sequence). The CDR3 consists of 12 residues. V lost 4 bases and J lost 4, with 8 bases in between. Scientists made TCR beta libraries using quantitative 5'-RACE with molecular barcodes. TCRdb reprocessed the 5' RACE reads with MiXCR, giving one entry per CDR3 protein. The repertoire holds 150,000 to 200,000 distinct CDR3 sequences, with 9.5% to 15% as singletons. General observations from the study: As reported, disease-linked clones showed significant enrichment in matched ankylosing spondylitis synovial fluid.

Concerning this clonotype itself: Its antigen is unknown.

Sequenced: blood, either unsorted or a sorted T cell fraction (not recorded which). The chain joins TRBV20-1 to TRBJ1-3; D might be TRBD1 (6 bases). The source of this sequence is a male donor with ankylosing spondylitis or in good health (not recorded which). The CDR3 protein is CSATGAGNTIYF. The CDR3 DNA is TGCAGTGCTACAGGGGCAGGAAACACCATATATTTT.